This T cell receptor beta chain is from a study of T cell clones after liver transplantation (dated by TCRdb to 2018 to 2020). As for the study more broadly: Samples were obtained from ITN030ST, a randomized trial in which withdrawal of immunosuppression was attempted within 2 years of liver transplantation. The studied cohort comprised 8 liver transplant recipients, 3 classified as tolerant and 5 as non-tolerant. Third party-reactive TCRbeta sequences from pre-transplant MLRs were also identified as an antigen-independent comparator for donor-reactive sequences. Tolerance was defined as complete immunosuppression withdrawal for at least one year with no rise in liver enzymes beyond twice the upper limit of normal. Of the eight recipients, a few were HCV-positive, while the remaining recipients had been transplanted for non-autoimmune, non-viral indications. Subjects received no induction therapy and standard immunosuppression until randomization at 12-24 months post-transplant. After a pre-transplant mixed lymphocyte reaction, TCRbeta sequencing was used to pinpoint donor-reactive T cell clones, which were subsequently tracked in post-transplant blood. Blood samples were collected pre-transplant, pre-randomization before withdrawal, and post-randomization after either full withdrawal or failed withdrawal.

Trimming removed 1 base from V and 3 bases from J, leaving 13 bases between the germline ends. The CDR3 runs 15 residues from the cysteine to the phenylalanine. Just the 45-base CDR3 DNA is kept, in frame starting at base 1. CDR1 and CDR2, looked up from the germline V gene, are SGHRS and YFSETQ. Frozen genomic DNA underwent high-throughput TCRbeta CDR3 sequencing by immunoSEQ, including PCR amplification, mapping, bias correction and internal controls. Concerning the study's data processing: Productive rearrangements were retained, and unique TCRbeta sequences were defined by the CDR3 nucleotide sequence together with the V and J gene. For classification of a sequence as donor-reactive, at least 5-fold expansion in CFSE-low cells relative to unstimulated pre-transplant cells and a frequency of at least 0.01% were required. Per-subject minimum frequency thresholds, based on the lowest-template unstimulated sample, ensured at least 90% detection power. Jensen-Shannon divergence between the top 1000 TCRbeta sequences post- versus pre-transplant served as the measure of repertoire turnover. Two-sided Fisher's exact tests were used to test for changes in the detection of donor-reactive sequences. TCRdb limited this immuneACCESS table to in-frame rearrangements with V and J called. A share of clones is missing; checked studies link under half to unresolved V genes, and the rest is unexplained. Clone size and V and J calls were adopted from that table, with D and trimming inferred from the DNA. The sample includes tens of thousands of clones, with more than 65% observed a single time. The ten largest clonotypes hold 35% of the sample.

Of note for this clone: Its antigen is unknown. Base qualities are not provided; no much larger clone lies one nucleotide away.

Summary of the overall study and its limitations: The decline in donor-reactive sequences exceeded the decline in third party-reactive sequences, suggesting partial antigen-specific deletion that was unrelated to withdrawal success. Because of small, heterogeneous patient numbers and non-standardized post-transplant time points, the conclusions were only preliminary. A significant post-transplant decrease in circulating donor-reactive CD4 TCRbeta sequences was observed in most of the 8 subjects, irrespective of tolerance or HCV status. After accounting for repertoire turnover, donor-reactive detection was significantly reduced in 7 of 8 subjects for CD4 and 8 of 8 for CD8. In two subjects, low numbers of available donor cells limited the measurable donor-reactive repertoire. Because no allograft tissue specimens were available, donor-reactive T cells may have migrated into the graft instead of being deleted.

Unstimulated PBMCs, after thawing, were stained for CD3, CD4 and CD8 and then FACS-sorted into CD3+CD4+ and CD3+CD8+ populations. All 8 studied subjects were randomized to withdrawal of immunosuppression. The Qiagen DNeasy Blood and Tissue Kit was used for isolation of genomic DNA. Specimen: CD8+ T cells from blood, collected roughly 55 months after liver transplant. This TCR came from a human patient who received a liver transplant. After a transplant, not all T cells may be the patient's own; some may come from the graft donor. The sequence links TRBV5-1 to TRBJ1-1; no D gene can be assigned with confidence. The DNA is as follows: TGCGCCAGCAGCTTGTCGCGAGTGGAGGACACTGAAGCTTTCTTT. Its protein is CASSLSRVEDTEAFF.